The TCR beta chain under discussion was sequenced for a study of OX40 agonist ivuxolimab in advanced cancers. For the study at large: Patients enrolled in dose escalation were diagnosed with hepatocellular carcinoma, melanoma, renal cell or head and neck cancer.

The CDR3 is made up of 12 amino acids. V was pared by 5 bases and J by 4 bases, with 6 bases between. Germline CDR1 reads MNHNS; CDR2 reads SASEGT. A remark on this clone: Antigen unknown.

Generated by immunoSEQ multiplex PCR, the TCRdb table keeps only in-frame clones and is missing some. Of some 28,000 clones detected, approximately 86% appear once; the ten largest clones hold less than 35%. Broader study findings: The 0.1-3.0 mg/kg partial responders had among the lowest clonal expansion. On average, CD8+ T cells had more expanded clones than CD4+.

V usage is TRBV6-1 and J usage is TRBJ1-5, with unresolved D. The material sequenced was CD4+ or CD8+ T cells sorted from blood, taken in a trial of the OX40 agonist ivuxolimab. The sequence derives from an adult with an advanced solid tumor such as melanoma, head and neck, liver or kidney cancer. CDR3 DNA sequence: TGTGCCAGCAGTTTCCCGAATCAGCCCCAGCATTTT. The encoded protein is CASSFPNQPQHF.